These 28 T cell receptor beta chains were all obtained from the same sample, sequenced in a study of cytomegalovirus exposure and HLA in healthy donors. In the PCR, 60 Vbeta and 13 Jbeta primers were used. This table comes from immunoSEQ multiplex PCR, and its TCRdb copy is limited to in-frame clones, with some not included. The data contain about 120,000 clones, over 50% of them singletons. The specimen was PBMCs. All receptors derive from a woman aged 40 to 49 in good health and CMV-seropositive.

The J gene is TRBJ2-3, the V gene TRBV13, with 9 nucleotides matching TRBD2. The CDR3 spans 16 residues. The junction had 14 bases not matched to a gene; V was cut back by 7 bases and J by 6 bases. Germline assignment: CDR1 PRHDT and CDR2 FYEKMQ (reference sequence). In nucleotides, the CDR3 is TGTGCCAGCAAAACAATGGGCGGGAGGGCAACCGATACGCAGTATTTT. Protein sequence: CASKTMGGRATDTQYF.

The chain uses TRBV9 and TRBJ1-5, with 7 bases fitting TRBD1. The CDR3 length is 14 residues. Germline-derived CDR1 and CDR2 are SGDLS and YYNGEE. J lost 6 bases, V lost 3 bases, and 6 bases had no gene match. The CDR3 reads CASSATGTGQPQHF. In nucleotides, the CDR3 is TGTGCCAGCAGCGCGACAGGGACGGGTCAGCCCCAGCATTTT. The full variable domain, with the rest looked up from reference TRBV9 and TRBJ1-5, is DSGVTQTPKHLITATGQRVTLRCSPRSGDLSVYWYQQSLDQGLQFLIQYYNGEERAKGNILERFSAQQFPDLHSELNLSSLELGDSALYFCASSATGTGQPQHFGDGTRLSIL.

The genes are TRBV19 and TRBJ1-1; 7 bases line up with TRBD1. The germline CDR1 and CDR2 sequences are LNHDA and SQIVND (reference sequence). Losses at the gene ends were 5 bases for V and 5 bases for J; bases not matched to a gene: 5. This CDR3 has 13 amino acids. The CDR3 loop reads CASSVQGETEAFF. CDR3 DNA sequence: TGTGCCAGTAGTGTCCAGGGGGAGACTGAAGCTTTCTTT. The entire variable domain, with the rest obtained from reference TRBV19 and TRBJ1-1, is as follows: DGGITQSPKYLFRKEGQNVTLSCEQNLNHDAMYWYRQDPGQGLRLIYYSQIVNDFQKGDIAEGYSVSREKKESFPLTVTSAQKNPTAFYLCASSVQGETEAFFGQGTRLTVV.

The chain is built from TRBV5-1 and TRBJ2-3; D is possibly TRBD1 (5 bases). The V gene's germline CDR1 is SGHRS and CDR2 YFSETQ. Trimming left V 2 bases short and J 2 bases short, with 9 bases between. The CDR3 loop spans 14 amino acids. This CDR3 is CASSLGHTTDTQYF. Written as DNA, the CDR3 is TGCGCCAGCAGCTTAGGACATACCACAGATACGCAGTATTTT.

The gene calls are TRBV7-9 and TRBJ1-6; 7 nucleotides match TRBD1. V lost 5 bases, J lost 2 bases, and 9 bases stayed unmatched. Germline V gene lookup returns CDR1 SEHNR and CDR2 FQNEAQ (reference sequence). This CDR3 comprises 17 residues. The CDR3 spells CASSPFRDSAYNSPLHF. CDR3 in DNA: TGTGCCAGCAGCCCCTTCCGGGACAGCGCCTATAATTCACCCCTCCACTTT.

V is TRBV5-4 and J is TRBJ2-5, with D unclear. Trimming cost V 1 base and J 4 bases, with 14 bases left between them. The length of the CDR3 is 15 residues. Looked up from germline, CDR1 is SGHNT and CDR2 is YYREEE (reference sequence). In nucleotides, the CDR3 is TGTGCCAGCAGCTTGAAGACGGAGTTGGCAGAGACCCAGTACTTC. Its protein is CASSLKTELAETQYF.

The V and J genes are TRBV5-6 and TRBJ1-5; D gene uncertain. The germline V gene has CDR1 SGHDT and CDR2 YYEEEE. The CDR3 contains 12 residues. V shed 0 bases and J shed 7 bases, with 5 bases lying between them. In DNA form, the CDR3 reads TGTGCCAGCAGCTTGGGCCGGCAGCCCCAGCATTTT. Protein sequence: CASSLGRQPQHF.

The rearrangement links TRBV7-9 to TRBJ2-7, with D uncertain. The CDR3 length is 11 residues. CDR1 is SEHNR and CDR2 is FQNEAQ in the germline V gene (reference sequence). Deletions cut 1 base from V and 6 bases from J, with 4 bases between. CDR3 loop: CASSLDSEQYF. The CDR3 DNA sequence: TGTGCCAGCAGCTTAGACAGCGAGCAGTACTTC.

The rearrangement joins TRBV7-8 to TRBJ1-2; 9 bases are shared with TRBD1. The CDR3 has 14 amino acids. CDR1 and CDR2 (germline): SGHVS, FQNEAQ. V trimming: 5 bases; J trimming: 4 bases; junction bases outside the gene matches: 5. CDR3 amino acids: CASSRQGGGYGYTF. In nucleotides, the CDR3 is TGTGCCAGCAGCAGACAGGGGGGGGGCTATGGCTACACCTTC.

The rearrangement joins TRBV18 to TRBJ2-7, with 7 bases aligning to TRBD1. There are 14 residues in the CDR3. Germline CDR1 KGHSH, CDR2 LQKENI. V was pared by 3 bases and J by 1 base, with 3 bases of the junction left unmatched. The CDR3: CASSPGQRSYEQYF. CDR3 DNA sequence: TGTGCCAGCTCACCGGGACAGCGGTCCTACGAGCAGTACTTC. Full variable domain (rest looked up from reference TRBV18 and TRBJ2-7): NAGVMQNPRHLVRRRGQEARLRCSPMKGHSHVYWYRQLPEEGLKFMVYLQKENIIDESGMPKERFSAEFPKEGPSILRIQQVVRGDSAAYFCASSPGQRSYEQYFGPGTRLTVT.

The chain carries TRBV25-1 and TRBJ2-5, with 10 bases that match TRBD1. The CDR3 extends over 14 amino acids. The junction had 6 bases not matched to a gene; V was cut back by 6 bases and J by 5 bases. Germline values: CDR1 MGHDK, CDR2 SYGVNS. The CDR3 reads CASSPGQGRETQYF. DNA of the CDR3: TGTGCCAGCAGCCCGGGACAGGGGAGGGAGACCCAGTACTTC.

This clone was found once. V usage is TRBV9 and J usage is TRBJ2-1; D possibly corresponds to TRBD2 (5 bases). This CDR3 contains 14 residues. Germline CDR1 reads SGDLS; CDR2 reads YYNGEE. V was clipped by 1 base and J by 10 bases, with 15 bases between them. CDR3 bases: TGTGCCAGCAGCGTAAGTCTAGCACGGAGCGAGCAGTTCTTC. It translates to CASSVSLARSEQFF.

The rearrangement links TRBV27 to TRBJ2-3; the D gene is possibly TRBD2 (6 bases). Trimming shortened V by 1 base and J by 4 bases, and 12 bases separated the two germline ends. The CDR3 spans 15 residues. Germline V gene data show CDR1 as MNHEY and CDR2 as SMNVEV (reference sequence). DNA of the CDR3: TGTGCCAGCAGTTTATATGCGGGGAGCCCAGATACGCAGTATTTT. Translated: CASSLYAGSPDTQYF.

The chain links TRBV6-6 to TRBJ2-1; D is possibly TRBD1 (6 bases). Germline CDR1 is MNHNY and CDR2 is SVGAGI (reference sequence). The CDR3 runs to 15 residues. Between the trimmed V and J ends, which lost 5 bases and 0 bases, there was a span of 11 bases. Here the CDR3 reads CASSEDRSSYNEQFF. CDR3 bases: TGTGCCAGCAGTGAGGACAGAAGCTCCTACAATGAGCAGTTCTTC.

J is TRBJ2-2 and V is TRBV9, with D possibly being TRBD2 (5 bases). Germline CDR1 is SGDLS and CDR2 is YYNGEE. The germline V and J ends were trimmed by 4 bases and 8 bases, with 15 bases remaining between them. This CDR3 region has 14 residues. CDR3 nucleotides: TGTGCCAGCAGCCCGCCTCTAGGGAGAGGGGAGCTGTTTTTT. Its protein is CASSPPLGRGELFF.

The rearrangement links TRBV5-6 to TRBJ2-7; TRBD2 matches at 7 bases. With V trimmed by 1 base and J by 3 bases, 4 bases remained unmatched. CDR3 length equals 14 residues. Germline CDR1 reads SGHDT; CDR2 reads YYEEEE. CDR3 region: CASSLSVAGYEQYF. CDR3 bases: TGTGCCAGCAGCTTGTCAGTAGCGGGCTACGAGCAGTACTTC.

CDR3 region: CASSYPGDEQYF. CDR3 in DNA: TGTGCCAGCAGCTACCCAGGTGACGAGCAGTACTTC. V gene TRBV7-6 combines with J gene TRBJ2-7; unclear D gene. Trimming removed 4 bases from V and 5 bases from J, with 9 bases in between. There are 12 residues in the CDR3. The V gene's germline CDR1 is SGHVS and CDR2 FNYEAQ.

This clone was seen at least ten times. The rearrangement uses TRBV7-6 and TRBJ2-1; possibly TRBD1 for D (6 bases). This CDR3 contains 17 residues. Germline assignment: CDR1 SGHVS and CDR2 FNYEAQ. The V gene lost 1 base and the J gene lost 3 bases, with 16 bases spanning the gap. CDR3 DNA sequence: TGTGCCAGCAGCTTAGGTTTCCCGGGACAAGGCTACAATGAGCAGTTCTTC. Residues: CASSLGFPGQGYNEQFF.

This rearrangement joins TRBV18 to TRBJ2-1; 12 nucleotides align to TRBD2. Per the germline V gene, CDR1 is KGHSH and CDR2 is LQKENI. With 3 bases clipped from V and 8 bases from J, the junction kept 8 bases outside the gene matches. The CDR3 length is 16 residues. CDR3 bases: TGTGCCAGCTCACCTTCACTAGCGGGGGGCCAAGATGAGCAGTTCTTC. Protein sequence: CASSPSLAGGQDEQFF.

The J gene is TRBJ1-1, the V gene TRBV7-9; 9 bases agree with TRBD1. The V gene end was trimmed by 6 bases and the J gene end by 1 base; junction bases not matched to a gene: 3. Germline CDR1 reads SEHNR; CDR2 reads FQNEAQ (reference sequence). This CDR3 is built from 14 residues. As DNA, the CDR3 is TGTGCCAGCAGGAGGGACAGGGAGAACACTGAAGCTTTCTTT. Translation: CASRRDRENTEAFF.

The chain couples TRBV27 to TRBJ1-2; 8 bases line up with TRBD1. The CDR3 runs 14 residues. The trim removed 3 bases at V and 4 bases at J, leaving 4 bases unmatched. The germline V gene has CDR1 MNHEY and CDR2 SMNVEV (reference sequence). In DNA, the CDR3 is TGTGCCAGCAGTTTCAGGGACAGGTCCTATGGCTACACCTTC. Its protein is CASSFRDRSYGYTF.

V and J are TRBV25-1 and TRBJ1-2, with D unclear. CDR1 is MGHDK and CDR2 is SYGVNS in the germline V gene. This CDR3 has 13 amino acids. The V end was cut by 3 bases, the J end by 8 bases, with 13 bases between. Here the CDR3 reads CASSERAGDGYTF. The DNA of the CDR3 is TGTGCCAGCAGTGAGAGGGCTGGAGACGGCTACACCTTC.

This clone turned up a few times. The chain carries TRBV6-1 and TRBJ2-7; D is unclear. In germline, CDR1 is MNHNS, CDR2 SASEGT. V was pared by 3 bases and J by 6 bases, with 9 bases between. The CDR3 has 12 residues. CDR3 sequence (DNA): TGTGCCAGCAGTGAGTTAGCAAGCGAGCAGTACTTC. Translated: CASSELASEQYF.

This chain links TRBV7-9 with TRBJ2-3, with 14 bases lining up with TRBD2. This CDR3 has 15 amino acids. CDR1 SEHNR and CDR2 FQNEAQ come from the germline V gene (reference sequence). V lost 4 bases and J lost 10; bases outside the gene matches: 7. The DNA for the CDR3 is TGTGCCAGCAGCTCGGGACTAGCGGGGGTGAACCCGCAGTATTTT. Residues: CASSSGLAGVNPQYF.

This clone appeared many times. The rearrangement links TRBV27 to TRBJ2-1; tentative D call: TRBD2 (7 bases). The CDR3 length is 14 residues. The ends were cut back, 5 bases at V and 11 bases at J, with 19 bases in the middle. Germline CDR1 reads MNHEY; CDR2 reads SMNVEV (reference sequence). CDR3 residues: CASSKGGARKKQFF. Here the CDR3 DNA reads TGTGCCAGCAGTAAAGGGGGGGCACGGAAGAAGCAGTTCTTC.

The V call is TRBV18, the J call TRBJ2-3; 9 bases line up with TRBD2. Germline CDR1 reads KGHSH; CDR2 reads LQKENI. J was trimmed by 4 bases and V by 3 bases; bases with no gene match: 11. The CDR3 sequence is 17 residues long. The CDR3 coding sequence is TGTGCCAGCTCACCTTTCGTTGGCGGGGGGGCTGCAGATACGCAGTATTTT. The encoded protein is CASSPFVGGGAADTQYF.

This clone has more than one count but fewer than ten. One end of the junction does not line up with germline, which may come from a read error. The genes are TRBV29-1 and TRBJ1-2; TRBD1 is a possible D gene (5 bases). Per germline, CDR1 SQVTM and CDR2 ANQGSEA. The CDR3 totals 12 residues. The CDR3 region is CSVEETAYGYPF. DNA for the CDR3: TGCAGCGTTGAAGAGACAGCCTATGGCTACCCCTTC.

On this clone itself: The same CDR3 arises from other DNA sequences in this sample as well. The genes are TRBV5-5 and TRBJ1-5, with D unclear. The germline gives CDR1 SGHKS, CDR2 YYEKEE (reference sequence). The CDR3 extends over 14 amino acids. Between the trimmed V and J ends, which lost 5 bases and 3 bases, there was a span of 12 bases. CDR3 coding DNA: TGTGCCAGCAGTCTAGGCAGCTTCAATCAGCCCCAGCATTTT. This sequence encodes CASSLGSFNQPQHF.